This TCR beta chain stems from a study of T cell responses to AZD1222 COVID-19 vaccine (dated by TCRdb to the early 2020s). Context from the whole study: Because spike-specific TCR depth and breadth did not differ between the two schedules, AZD1222 recipients who got a second dose at roughly 4 weeks were pooled with those who got a second dose at roughly 12 weeks. Trial participants were enrolled by age into subgroups of 18-55, 56-69 and 70-plus years, and around 140, 26 and 57 TCR-sequenced participants, respectively, were included in these subgroups. A total of 230 to 250 trial participants underwent TCR sequencing, of whom approximately 210 received two doses of AZD1222 and approximately 25 received two doses of the MenACWY control vaccine. Study-level results and caveats: No day 14 peak-response samples were available, so repertoires were characterized only after the peak T cell response. After two AZD1222 doses, spike-specific TCR breadth and depth were significantly higher than at day 0 and than in MenACWY recipients. Conclusions about previously exposed vaccinees are limited, since just six or seven AZD1222 recipients were seropositive for SARS-CoV-2 at baseline. Epitopes outside the regions mutated in the B.1.351 and B.1.1.7 variants were reportedly recognized by nearly half of the unique spike-specific TCRs. The 56-69-year group was small, and its depth increase did not reach significance, likely because of low power. The whole spike protein was spanned by vaccine-associated CD4 TCRs, and dominant responses were seen in regions 160-218 and 743-854. Participants were mostly white British, with more females than males. The authors suggested clonal diversity may have been underestimated.

The CDR3 regions of human TCRbeta chains were analyzed by immunosequencing. Regarding the original processing steps: Repertoire TCRs were matched against a reference library of SARS-CoV-2-specific TCRs generated with the MIRA antigen-specificity platform. Breadth was defined as the fraction of unique TCRs that were SARS-CoV-2-associated, and depth was defined as the fraction of total T cells that were SARS-CoV-2-associated. Using the MIRA data, each spike-specific TCR was assigned both to the spike region to which the TCR was reactive and to a CD4 or CD8 class. Log10-transformed breadth and depth values were compared by one-way ANOVA with Sidak's multiple comparisons tests. Drawn from immuneACCESS, this table holds only the in-frame rearrangements with V and J called that TCRdb kept. Clones are partly lost; checked studies trace under half to an unresolved V gene and leave the rest unexplained. V, J and clone size derive from that table, while D and trimming were established from the DNA sequence. This sample lists roughly 150,000 clones; about 91% were detected once. Around 4.7% of the sample is taken by the ten largest.

The CDR3 measures 14 amino acids from cysteine to phenylalanine. Only the CDR3 DNA is retained, 42 bases long and in frame from the first base. From a lookup of the germline V gene, CDR1 and CDR2 are SGHTA and FQGNSA. V sheds 3 bases and J sheds 0 bases, leaving 9 bases between their ends. The time point label corresponds to: baseline before first vaccination. Samples from vaccinated people were obtained from the UK trials COV001 and COV002, which included a single-blind randomized controlled phase 2/3 trial of AZD1222 (ChAdOx1 nCoV-19) in healthy adults. Trial participant PBMC samples were collected at day 0 and day 28 after the second dose for TCRbeta chain sequencing. Of note for this clone: Its binding antigen is unknown. One base away there is no much larger clone; base qualities are not given.

The sample was peripheral blood, taken on day 0 of AZD1222 vaccination. The chain links TRBV7-2 with TRBJ2-7; the D gene identity is not certain. This sequence originates from an adult in good health. The base sequence is TGTGCCAGCAGCTTCGAGACAAACTCCTACGAGCAGTACTTC. It translates to CASSFETNSYEQYF.